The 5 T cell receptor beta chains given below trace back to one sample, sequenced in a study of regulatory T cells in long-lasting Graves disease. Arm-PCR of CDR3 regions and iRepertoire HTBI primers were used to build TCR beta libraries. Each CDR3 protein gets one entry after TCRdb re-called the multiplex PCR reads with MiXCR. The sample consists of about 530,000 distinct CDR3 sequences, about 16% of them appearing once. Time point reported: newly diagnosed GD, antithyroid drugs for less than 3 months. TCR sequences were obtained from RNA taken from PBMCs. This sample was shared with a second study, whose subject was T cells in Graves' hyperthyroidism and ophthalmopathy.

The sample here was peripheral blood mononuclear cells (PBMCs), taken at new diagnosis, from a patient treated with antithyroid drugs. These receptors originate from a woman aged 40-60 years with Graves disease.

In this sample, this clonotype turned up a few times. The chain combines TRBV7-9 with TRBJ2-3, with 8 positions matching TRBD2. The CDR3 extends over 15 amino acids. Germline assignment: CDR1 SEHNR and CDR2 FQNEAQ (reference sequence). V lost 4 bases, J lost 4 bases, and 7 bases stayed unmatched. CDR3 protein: CASSSSGPGADTQYF. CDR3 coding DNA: TGTGCCAGCAGCTCTAGCGGGCCCGGGGCAGATACGCAGTATTTT.

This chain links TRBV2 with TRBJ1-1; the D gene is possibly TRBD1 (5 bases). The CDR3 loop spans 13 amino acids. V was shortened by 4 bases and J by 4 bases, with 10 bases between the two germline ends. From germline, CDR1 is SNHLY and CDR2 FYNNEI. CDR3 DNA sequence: TGTGCCAGCAGTGTAACCCAGGGCACTGAAGCTTTCTTT. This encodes CASSVTQGTEAFF.

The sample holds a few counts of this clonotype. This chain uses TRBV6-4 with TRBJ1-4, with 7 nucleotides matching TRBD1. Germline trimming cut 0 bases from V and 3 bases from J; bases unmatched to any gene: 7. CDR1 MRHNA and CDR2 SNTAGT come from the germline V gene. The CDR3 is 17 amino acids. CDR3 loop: CASSDSAGGRANEKLFF. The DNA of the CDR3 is TGTGCCAGCAGTGACTCCGCAGGGGGAAGAGCTAATGAAAAACTGTTTTTT.

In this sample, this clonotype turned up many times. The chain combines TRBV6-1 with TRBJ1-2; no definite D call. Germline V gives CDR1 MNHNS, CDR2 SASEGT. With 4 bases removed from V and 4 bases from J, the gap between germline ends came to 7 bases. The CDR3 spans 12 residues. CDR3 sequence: CASSADRYGYTF. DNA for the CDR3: TGTGCCAGCAGTGCTGACCGCTATGGCTACACCTTC.

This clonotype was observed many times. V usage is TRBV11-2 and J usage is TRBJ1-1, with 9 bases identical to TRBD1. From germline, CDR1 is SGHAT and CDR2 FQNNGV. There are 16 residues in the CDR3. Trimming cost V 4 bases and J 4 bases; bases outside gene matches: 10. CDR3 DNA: TGTGCCAGCAGCTCCACAGGGGGCAATATCGGCACTGAAGCTTTCTTT. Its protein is CASSSTGGNIGTEAFF.